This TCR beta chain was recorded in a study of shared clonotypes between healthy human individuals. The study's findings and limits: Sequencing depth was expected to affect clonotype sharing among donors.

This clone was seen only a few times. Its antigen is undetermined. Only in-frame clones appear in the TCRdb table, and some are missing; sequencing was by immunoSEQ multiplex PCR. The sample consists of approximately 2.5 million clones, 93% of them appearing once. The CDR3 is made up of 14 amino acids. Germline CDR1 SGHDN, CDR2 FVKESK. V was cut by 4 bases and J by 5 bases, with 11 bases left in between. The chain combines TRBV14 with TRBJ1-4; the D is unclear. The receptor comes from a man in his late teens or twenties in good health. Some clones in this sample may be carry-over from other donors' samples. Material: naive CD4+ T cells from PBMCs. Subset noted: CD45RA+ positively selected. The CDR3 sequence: CASSRTRLNEKLFF. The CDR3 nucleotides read TGTGCCAGCAGCCGAACGAGATTGAATGAAAAACTGTTTTTT.